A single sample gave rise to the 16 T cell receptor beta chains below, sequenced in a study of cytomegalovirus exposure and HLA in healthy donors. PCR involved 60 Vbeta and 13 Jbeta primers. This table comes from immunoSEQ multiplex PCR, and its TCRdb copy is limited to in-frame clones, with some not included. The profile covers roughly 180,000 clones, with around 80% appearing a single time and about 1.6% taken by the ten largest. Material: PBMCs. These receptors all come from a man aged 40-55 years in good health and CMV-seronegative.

CDR3 sequence reads: CASSLTIYLEQYF. The CDR3 bases are TGTGCCAGCAGCTTGACAATTTATTTGGAGCAGTACTTC. The chain uses TRBV7-2 and TRBJ2-7, with no clear D. Germline V lookup: CDR1 SGHTA, CDR2 FQGNSA. The CDR3 runs to 13 residues. Between the trimmed V and J ends, which lost 3 bases and 7 bases, there was a span of 13 bases.

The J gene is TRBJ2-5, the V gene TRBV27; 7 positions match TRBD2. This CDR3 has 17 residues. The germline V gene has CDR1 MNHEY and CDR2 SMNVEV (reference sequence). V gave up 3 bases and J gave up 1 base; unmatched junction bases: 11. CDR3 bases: TGTGCCAGCAGTTTCCTGCGGGGAGGGATGAGCCAAGAGACCCAGTACTTC. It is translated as CASSFLRGGMSQETQYF.

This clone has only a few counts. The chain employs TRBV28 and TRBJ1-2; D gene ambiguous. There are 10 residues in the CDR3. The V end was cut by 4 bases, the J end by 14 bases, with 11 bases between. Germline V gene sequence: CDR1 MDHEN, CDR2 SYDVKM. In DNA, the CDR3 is TGTGCCAGCAGTTCGTTCACATATACCTTC. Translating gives CASSSFTYTF.

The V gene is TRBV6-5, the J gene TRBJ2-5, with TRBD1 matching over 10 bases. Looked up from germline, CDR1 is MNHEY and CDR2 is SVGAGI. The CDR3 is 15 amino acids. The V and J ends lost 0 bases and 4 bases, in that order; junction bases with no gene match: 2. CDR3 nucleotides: TGTGCCAGCAGTTACTCTGGGACAGGGGCAGAGACCCAGTACTTC. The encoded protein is CASSYSGTGAETQYF.

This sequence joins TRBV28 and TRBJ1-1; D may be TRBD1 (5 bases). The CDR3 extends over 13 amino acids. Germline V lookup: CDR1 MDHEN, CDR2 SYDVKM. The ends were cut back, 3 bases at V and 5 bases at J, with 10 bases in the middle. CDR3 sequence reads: CASSLVGRTEAFF. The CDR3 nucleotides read TGTGCCAGCAGTTTGGTGGGGCGGACTGAAGCTTTCTTT.

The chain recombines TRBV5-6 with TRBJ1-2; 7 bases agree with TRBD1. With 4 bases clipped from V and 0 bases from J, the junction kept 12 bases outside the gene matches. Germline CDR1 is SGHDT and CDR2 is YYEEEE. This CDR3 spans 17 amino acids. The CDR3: CASSPIGQARANYGYTF. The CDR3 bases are TGTGCCAGCAGCCCAATCGGACAGGCGAGAGCTAACTATGGCTACACCTTC.

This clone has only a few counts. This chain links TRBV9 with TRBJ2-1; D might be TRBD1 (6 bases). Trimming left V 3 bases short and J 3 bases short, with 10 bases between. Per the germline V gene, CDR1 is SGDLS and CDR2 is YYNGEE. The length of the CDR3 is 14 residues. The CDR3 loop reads CASSGQGLYNEQFF. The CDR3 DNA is TGTGCCAGCAGCGGGCAGGGGCTCTACAATGAGCAGTTCTTC.

DNA for the CDR3: TGTGCCAGCAGCCCCAATCGGCTAGCGGGAGTGTACGAGCAGTACTTC. Its translation is CASSPNRLAGVYEQYF. The chain recombines TRBV11-1 with TRBJ2-7, with TRBD2 matching over 10 bases. The V segment lost 5 bases and the J segment 4 bases; nucleotides outside the gene matches: 11. Germline loops: CDR1 SGHAT, CDR2 FQDESV (reference sequence). The CDR3 spans 16 residues.

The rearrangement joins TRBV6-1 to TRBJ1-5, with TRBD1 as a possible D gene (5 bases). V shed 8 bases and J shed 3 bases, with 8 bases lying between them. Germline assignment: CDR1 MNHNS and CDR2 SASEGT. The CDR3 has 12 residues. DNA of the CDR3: TGTGCCAGCGGCAGGGCCAATCAGCCCCAGCATTTT. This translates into CASGRANQPQHF.

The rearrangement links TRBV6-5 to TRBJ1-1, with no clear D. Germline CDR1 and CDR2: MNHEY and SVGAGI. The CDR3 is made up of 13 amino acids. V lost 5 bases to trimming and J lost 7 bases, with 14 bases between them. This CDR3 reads CASSTDKTIEAFF. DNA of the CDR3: TGTGCCAGCAGTACCGACAAGACGATTGAAGCTTTCTTT.

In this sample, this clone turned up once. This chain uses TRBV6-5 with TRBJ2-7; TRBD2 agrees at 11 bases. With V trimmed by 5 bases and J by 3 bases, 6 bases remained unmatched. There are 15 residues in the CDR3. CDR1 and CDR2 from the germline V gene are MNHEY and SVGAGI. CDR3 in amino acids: CASSRGTSGIYEQYF. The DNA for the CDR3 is TGTGCCAGCAGTCGCGGGACTAGCGGTATCTACGAGCAGTACTTC.

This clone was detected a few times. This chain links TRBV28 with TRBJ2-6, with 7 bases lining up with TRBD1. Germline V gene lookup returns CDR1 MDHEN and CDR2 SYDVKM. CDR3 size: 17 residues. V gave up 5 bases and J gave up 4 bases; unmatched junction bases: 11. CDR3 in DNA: TGTGCCAGCAGTGGACCGGGACAGTGGACCGGGGCCAACGTCCTGACTTTC. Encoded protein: CASSGPGQWTGANVLTF.

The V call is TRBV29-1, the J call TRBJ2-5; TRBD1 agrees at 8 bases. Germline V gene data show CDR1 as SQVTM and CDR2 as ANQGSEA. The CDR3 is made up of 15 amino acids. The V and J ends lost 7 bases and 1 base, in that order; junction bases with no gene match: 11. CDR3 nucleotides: TGCAGCGCCGCGGACAGGGATGGGGTCCAAGAGACCCAGTACTTC. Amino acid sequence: CSAADRDGVQETQYF.

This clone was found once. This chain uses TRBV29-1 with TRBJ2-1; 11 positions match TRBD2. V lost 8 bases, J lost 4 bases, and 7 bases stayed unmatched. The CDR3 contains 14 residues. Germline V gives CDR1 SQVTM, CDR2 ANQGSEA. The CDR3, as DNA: TGCAGCACCACTAGCGGGGGAGGTTACAATGAGCAGTTCTTC. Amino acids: CSTTSGGGYNEQFF.

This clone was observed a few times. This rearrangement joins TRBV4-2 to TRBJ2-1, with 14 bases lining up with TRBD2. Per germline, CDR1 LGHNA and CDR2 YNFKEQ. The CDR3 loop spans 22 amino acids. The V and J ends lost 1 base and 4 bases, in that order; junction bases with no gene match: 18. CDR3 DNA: TGTGCCAGCAGCCAAGCGACCTTTGGGACTAGCGGGGGCCTGCCTAGTTACAATGAGCAGTTCTTC. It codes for CASSQATFGTSGGLPSYNEQFF.

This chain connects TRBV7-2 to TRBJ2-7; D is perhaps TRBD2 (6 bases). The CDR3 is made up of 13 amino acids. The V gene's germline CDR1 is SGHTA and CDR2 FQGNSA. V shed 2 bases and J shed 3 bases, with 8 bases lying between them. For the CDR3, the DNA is TGTGCCAGCAGCTTAATGGGGGGCTACGAGCAGTACTTC. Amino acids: CASSLMGGYEQYF.